This T cell receptor beta chain was captured by sequencing in a study of T cells in Graves' hyperthyroidism and ophthalmopathy (dated by TCRdb to the late 2010s). For the study in its entirety: Peripheral blood samples were taken at initial diagnosis, before any treatment was given. To identify TCR V-J signatures that set the groups apart, the researchers used a discovery cohort of 95 to 100 patients, made up of roughly 45 with Graves' ophthalmopathy and around 58 with stable Graves' hyperthyroidism. Prospective prediction of ophthalmopathy was tested in an independent validation cohort consisting of about 19 hyperthyroidism patients and about 17 patients who later progressed to ophthalmopathy. For training and testing, the 100 patients in the discovery cohort were randomly divided in a 7:3 ratio. The study also compared thyroid tissue and blood T-cell repertoires from several Graves' hyperthyroidism patients. Once sampling was done, hyperthyroidism patients were given methimazole at a starting dose of 30 mg daily, whereas ophthalmopathy patients were given high-dose intravenous methylprednisolone. The paper describes TCR Vbeta CDR3 sequencing of fewer than 150 peripheral blood samples, made up of under 50 ophthalmopathy patients, 70 to 75 hyperthyroidism patients and 17 progressor patients. The full study reports these points: In validation, the model predicted progression to ophthalmopathy a median of roughly 6.2 months before onset, with roughly 68% sensitivity and roughly 77% specificity. Blood samples also contained most of the expanded thyroid clonotypes (frequency above 0.001), which suggests that blood repertoires may reflect thyroid immune responses. In cross-validation, a model built on a 13 V-J signature told ophthalmopathy apart from stable hyperthyroidism with approximately 91% sensitivity and about 81% specificity, and in testing the same model reached 80%/75%. Sample size was not statistically predetermined, and investigators were not blinded to group allocation.

A patient counted as having stable Graves' hyperthyroidism if no progression to ophthalmopathy occurred over 18 months of follow-up. Hyperthyroidism patients were aged 18 to 65 years and newly diagnosed, with disease duration of less than 2 months. The study excluded patients with uncontrolled infections, other autoimmune diseases, pregnancy or lactation. Diagnoses were established on the basis of clinical symptoms, serum thyroxine and TRAb, thyroid ultrasound, and orbital computed tomography. PBMCs were separated from approximately 9.9 ml of fresh peripheral blood using Ficoll-Paque density gradient centrifugation. Trizol reagent was used to extract total RNA, and RNA quality was then checked on an Agilent 2100 Bioanalyzer. TCR beta CDR3 regions were amplified from RNA transcripts. A first-round RT-PCR of the TCR CDR3 used the HTBI primer set with the Qiagen OneStep RT-PCR kit. The libraries were constructed in a second round of multiplex PCR and then size-selected and purified. The libraries were sequenced on an Illumina HiSeq2000 using paired-end 100 bp reads. The authors' analysis ran thus. SOAPnuke was used to process the raw data, removing reads that contained adapters or uncalled bases, had a mean Phred below 15, or lacked an exact match to the constant primer or identifier. High-quality paired reads were merged using COPE v1.2.5, and each unique nucleotide sequence was defined as a clonotype. MiTCR v1.1 was used to align clonotypes to the IMGT TRBV, TRBD and TRBJ reference segments. The analysis was restricted to V-J combinations with a frequency above 0.0001, which together covered roughly 99% of the repertoires. A TCS score was defined as the ratio of F50 (clonal expansion) to E x V (chaos), with BLOSUM62-based TCRdist applied between CDR3 peptides within each V-J. Welch's t-statistics and random forest reduced just over 500 V-J features to about 13, which were used in a naive Bayes classifier (R e1071). The similarity between thyroid and blood repertoires was quantified using the Morisita-Horn index. TCRdb reworked the public reads: Q25 trimming with fastp, MiXCR clone assembly, productive beta chains retained. All rows with the same CDR3 protein become a single entry with the most common DNA and genes. V and J calls and clone size were set by TCRdb, not the authors. This sample lists hundreds of thousands of distinct CDR3 sequences; around 38% were detected once. Of the sample, 7.5% to 9.5% falls within the top ten clones.

Comment on this clonotype: There is no known antigen for this receptor. One end of the junction does not line up with germline, which may come from a read error.

Reading the germline V gene gives CDR1 ENHRY and CDR2 SYGVKD. Inclusive of the bounding cysteine and phenylalanine, the CDR3 is 14 residues long. CDR3 DNA only is kept here, 42 bases in frame from base 1. The chain was built from TRBV10-3 and TRBJ2-7; TRBD1 fits 9 bases in the junction. The sequencing input was blood. The receptor's source is a man aged 18-30 years with Graves' hyperthyroidism. The nucleotide sequence is given as TGTGCCAGCAGTGAGGGGACAGGGCTCTACGAGCAGTACTTC. This encodes CASSEGTGLYEQYF.